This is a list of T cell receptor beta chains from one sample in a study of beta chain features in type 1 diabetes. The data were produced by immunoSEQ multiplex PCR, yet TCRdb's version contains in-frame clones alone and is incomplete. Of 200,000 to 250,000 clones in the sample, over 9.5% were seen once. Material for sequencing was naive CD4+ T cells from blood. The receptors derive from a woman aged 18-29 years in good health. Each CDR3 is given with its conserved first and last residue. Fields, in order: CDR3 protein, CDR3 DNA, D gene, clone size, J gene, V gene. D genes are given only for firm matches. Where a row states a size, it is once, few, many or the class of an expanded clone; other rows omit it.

CASSLATGPNYGYTF	TGTGCCAGCAGCTTGGCTACAGGACCCAACTATGGCTACACCTTC	-	-	TRBJ1-2	TRBV7-9
CAWSVLAGYNEQFF	TGTGCCTGGAGTGTACTAGCGGGGTACAATGAGCAGTTCTTC	TRBD2	-	TRBJ2-1	TRBV30
CASSEPVDTEAFF	TGTGCCAGCAGTGAGCCGGTGGACACTGAAGCTTTCTTT	-	-	TRBJ1-1	TRBV6-1
CASRPGTSQPQHF	TGTGCCAGCAGGCCAGGAACATCTCAGCCCCAGCATTTT	-	-	TRBJ1-5	TRBV6-1
CSARTSRGREQYF	TGCAGCGCCCGGACTAGTCGGGGGCGCGAGCAGTACTTC	-	few	TRBJ2-7	TRBV29-1
CASSLTGAPEKLFF	TGTGCCAGCAGCTTAACAGGGGCGCCTGAAAAACTGTTTTTT	TRBD1	-	TRBJ1-4	TRBV7-9
CASSIIAGRENEQFF	TGTGCCAGTAGTATCATTGCGGGGCGGGAGAATGAGCAGTTCTTC	TRBD2	few	TRBJ2-1	TRBV19
CASSHSGGVSRSPLHF	TGTGCCAGCAGCCACTCTGGGGGGGTCTCGCGTTCACCCCTCCACTTT	-	few	TRBJ1-6	TRBV11-2
CASSHPAGGETGELFF	TGCGCCAGCAGCCATCCAGCGGGAGGGGAGACCGGGGAGCTGTTTTTT	TRBD2	-	TRBJ2-2	TRBV4-1
CAWSQGKVGYTF	TGTGCCTGGAGTCAGGGAAAAGTTGGCTACACCTTC	-	-	TRBJ1-2	TRBV30
CASSPIDRANYGYTF	TGTGCCAGCAGTCCCATTGACAGGGCTAACTATGGCTACACCTTC	TRBD1	-	TRBJ1-2	TRBV28
CAWSVGDRDYEQYF	TGTGCCTGGAGTGTAGGGGACAGGGACTACGAGCAGTACTTC	TRBD1	few	TRBJ2-7	TRBV30
CASSEDRGLSETQYF	TGTGCCAGCAGTGAAGACAGGGGGCTCTCAGAGACCCAGTACTTC	TRBD1	-	TRBJ2-5	TRBV2
CSVRGTEAFF	TGCAGCGTTAGGGGCACTGAAGCTTTCTTT	-	-	TRBJ1-1	TRBV29-1
CASSQLLQGYSYNEQFF	TGCGCCAGCAGCCAACTGTTACAGGGATACTCCTACAATGAGCAGTTCTTC	-	few	TRBJ2-1	TRBV4-1
CASSKARGEGGQETQYF	TGTGCCAGCAGCAAAGCTCGGGGGGAAGGAGGACAAGAGACCCAGTACTTC	-	many	TRBJ2-5	TRBV21-1
CASSPLDLEQFF	TGTGCCAGCAGCCCTCTAGACCTTGAGCAGTTCTTC	-	-	TRBJ2-1	TRBV11-1
CAWSGSGRAIYEQYF	TGTGCCTGGAGTGGGTCAGGGAGGGCAATCTACGAGCAGTACTTC	TRBD2	many	TRBJ2-7	TRBV30
CASSQFSAVLSSSGANVLTF	TGCGCCAGCAGCCAATTTTCGGCGGTCCTCTCTAGCTCTGGGGCCAACGTCCTGACTTTC	-	-	TRBJ2-6	TRBV4-1
CASSLYQGSLGELFF	TGCGCCAGCAGCTTGTATCAGGGTAGTCTCGGGGAGCTGTTTTTT	-	-	TRBJ2-2	TRBV5-1
CSAREAYGYTF	TGCAGTGCTAGAGAAGCCTATGGCTACACCTTC	-	few	TRBJ1-2	TRBV20-1
CASSLGLQEGNTIYF	TGTGCCAGCAGCTTAGGTCTGCAGGAGGGGAACACCATATATTTT	-	-	TRBJ1-3	TRBV7-3
CATRQAGHTDTQYF	TGTGCCACCCGGCAGGCAGGTCACACAGATACGCAGTATTTT	-	few	TRBJ2-3	TRBV19
CASSLGQGGSGYTF	TGCGCCAGCAGCTTGGGACAGGGAGGCTCCGGCTACACCTTC	TRBD1	few	TRBJ1-2	TRBV5-1
CASSPLTTTGQGPYGYTF	TGTGCCAGCTCACCACTGACCACCACGGGACAGGGGCCCTATGGCTACACCTTC	TRBD1	-	TRBJ1-2	TRBV18
CASSSSLSGGAFYNEQFF	TGTGCCAGCAGCTCCTCTCTTAGCGGGGGGGCCTTCTACAATGAGCAGTTCTTC	TRBD2	-	TRBJ2-1	TRBV11-2
CASSLRQTGRNEQLFF	TGCGCCAGCAGCCTACGGCAGACAGGGCGGAATGAGCAACTGTTTTTT	TRBD1	-	TRBJ1-4	TRBV4-1
CASSLTGTEETQYF	TGTGCCAGCAGCTTAACCGGGACAGAAGAGACCCAGTACTTC	TRBD1	-	TRBJ2-5	TRBV4-2
CASSSEQAYNEQFF	TGTGCCAGCAGTTCGGAACAGGCCTACAATGAGCAGTTCTTC	-	-	TRBJ2-1	TRBV6-6
CASRVAATSTDTQYF	TGCGCCTCCCGGGTAGCGGCCACTAGCACAGATACGCAGTATTTT	-	-	TRBJ2-3	TRBV5-1
CAWSIGTPGELFF	TGTGCCTGGAGTATTGGGACACCCGGGGAGCTGTTTTTT	-	-	TRBJ2-2	TRBV30
CASSPGQGPSDYEQYF	TGCGCCAGCAGCCCAGGACAGGGGCCGTCGGACTACGAGCAGTACTTC	TRBD1	-	TRBJ2-7	TRBV4-1
CASSDMLGAYQGKTQYF	TGTGCCAGCAGTGATATGCTTGGGGCATATCAAGGAAAGACCCAGTACTTC	-	-	TRBJ2-5	TRBV6-1
CASSLGVRGNTEAFF	TGTGCCAGCAGCTTGGGTGTTCGGGGTAACACTGAAGCTTTCTTT	-	-	TRBJ1-1	TRBV5-6
CAWREGSLHNQPQHF	TGTGCCTGGAGGGAGGGAAGCCTCCACAATCAGCCCCAGCATTTT	-	few	TRBJ1-5	TRBV30